The T cell receptor beta chain under discussion was sequenced for a study of CD8 T cells in ankylosing spondylitis. Molecular-barcoded quantitative 5'-RACE produced these TCR beta libraries. From the 5' RACE reads, TCRdb called clonotypes with MiXCR, one entry per CDR3 protein. The sample consists of more than 300,000 distinct CDR3 sequences, around 8% of them appearing once. In germline, CDR1 is SGHRS, CDR2 YFSETQ. The germline V and J ends were trimmed by 7 bases and 5 bases, with 15 bases remaining between them. This CDR3 has 13 amino acids. This clonotype was counted between two and nine times. Its target is unknown. Study outcomes and limitations: There was a TCR beta motif, made of fewer than 10 highly homologous variants, that appeared characteristic of ankylosing spondylitis blood. A subset of motif variants has previously been described in the synovial fluid and blood of reactive arthritis.

The sequenced material came from blood, either unsorted or a sorted T cell fraction (not recorded which). This chain links TRBV5-1 with TRBJ2-5; D may be TRBD1 or TRBD2 (5 bases each). The receptor was isolated from a male donor with ankylosing spondylitis. This CDR3 is CASSGTARETQYF. Written as DNA, the CDR3 is TGCGCCAGCTCGGGGACCGCCAGGGAGACCCAGTACTTC. The full variable domain, with the rest looked up from reference TRBV5-1 and TRBJ2-5, is KAGVTQTPRYLIKTRGQQVTLSCSPISGHRSVSWYQQTPGQGLQFLFEYFSETQRNKGNFPGRFSGRQFSNSRSEMNVSTLELGDSALYLCASSGTARETQYFGPGTRLLVL.